The T cell receptor beta chain described here comes from a study of response to subunit inactivated influenza vaccine. Overall study findings and caveats: New T cells are recruited in small numbers by each seasonal influenza vaccination, according to the authors' suggestion.

This CDR3 spans 15 amino acids. V dropped 6 bases and J dropped 4; count of bases not matched to a gene: 8. Germline-derived CDR1 and CDR2 are MNHNS and SASEGT. Using its own MiXCR run on the RT-PCR reads, TCRdb lists one record per CDR3 protein. The sample holds under 950,000 distinct CDR3 sequences; around 20% are singletons and the top ten take 10%. A few counts support this clonotype. Its antigen is currently unknown. The chain has TRBV6-1 and TRBJ1-5; 8 nucleotides match TRBD1. The clonotype originates from a man aged 45-65 years who received an inactivated influenza vaccine. The sample here was PBMCs from blood, taken roughly 5 days after vaccination. The CDR3 sequence is CASSPRDRSNQPQHF. The CDR3 coding sequence is TGTGCCAGCAGCCCACGGGACAGGTCAAATCAGCCCCAGCATTTT.